The clone carrying this T cell receptor (beta chain) has ten or more counts. In the original processing: Amplification from reference gene primers served as the basis for estimated nucleated cell counts. Sequencing was performed with immunoSEQ multiplex PCR; in TCRdb, only in-frame clones are kept and a portion is missing. V and J calls and clone size are as listed in that table; D and trimming were resolved from the DNA. The sample carries about 160,000 clones, around 83% recorded once. The data originate from a study of blood T cell repertoires in COVID-19. For the study at large: Sites in the United States, Italy and Spain provided acute and convalescent COVID-19 samples. The analysed material was cDNA or gDNA that came from T cells, B-cell-depleted T cells, or PBMCs.

The Seattle site enrolled patients during active infection and followed them longitudinally. J gave up 3 bases and V 6 bases, and 6 bases lay outside the gene matches. Looked up from germline, CDR1 is MNHEY and CDR2 is SVGAGI. The CDR3 runs to 14 residues. The rearrangement joins TRBV6-5 to TRBJ2-7; 9 positions agree with TRBD1. This clonotype was sampled from a woman aged 45 to 65 with COVID-19, enrolled during active disease. The sequenced sample was peripheral blood. CDR3 in DNA: TGTGCCAGCAGAACTACGACAGGGGGCTACGAGCAGTACTTC. This translates into CASRTTTGGYEQYF.